This entry describes one T cell receptor (beta chain). As yet, its antigen is unknown. A split of CD4+ cells into CD45RA+ naive and CD45RA-negative memory subsets was performed. The V and J ends lost 6 bases and 8 bases, in that order; junction bases with no gene match: 4. The CDR3 loop spans 15 amino acids. Germline V gene data show CDR1 as MNHNY and CDR2 as SVGAGI (reference sequence). The data were taken from a study of shared clonotypes between healthy human individuals. Findings and limits, study-wide: Among donors, sharing of clonotypes was expected to be affected by sequencing depth. A reduction in generation probabilities was seen for non-shared clonotypes relative to those shared by all four donors.

Assay runs were performed at deep level. TCRdb's table, derived via immunoSEQ multiplex PCR, lists solely in-frame clones and lacks some. Found here are approximately 1.5 million clones, approximately 98.5% of them singletons; the top ten hold about 0.35%. The TCR comes from a man aged 25-45 years in good health. The V gene is TRBV6-6, the J gene TRBJ2-4, with TRBD2 identical over 16 bases. The source material was naive CD4+ T cells sorted from blood. The subset: CD45RA+ positively selected. The CDR3 protein is CASRGGTSGRDIQYF. CDR3 bases: TGTGCCAGCAGGGGGGGGACTAGCGGGAGGGACATTCAGTACTTC.